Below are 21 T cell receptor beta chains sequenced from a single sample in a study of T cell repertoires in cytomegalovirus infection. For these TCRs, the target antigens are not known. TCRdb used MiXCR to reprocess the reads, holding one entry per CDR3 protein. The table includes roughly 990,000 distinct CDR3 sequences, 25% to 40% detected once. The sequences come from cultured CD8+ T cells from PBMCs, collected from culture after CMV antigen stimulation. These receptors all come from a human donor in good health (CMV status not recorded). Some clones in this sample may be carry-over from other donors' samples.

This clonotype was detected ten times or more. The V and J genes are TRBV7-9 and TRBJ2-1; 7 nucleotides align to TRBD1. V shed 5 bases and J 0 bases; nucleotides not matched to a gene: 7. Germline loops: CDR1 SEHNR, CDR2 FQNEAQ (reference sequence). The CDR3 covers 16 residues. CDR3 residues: CASSPRTGTSYNEQFF. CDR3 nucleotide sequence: TGTGCCAGCAGCCCCCGGACAGGAACCTCCTACAATGAGCAGTTCTTC.

CDR3 coding DNA: TGCGCCAGCAGCTCCGACGGGAATGGCTACACCTTC. Its translation: CASSSDGNGYTF. The chain links TRBV5-1 to TRBJ1-2, with no clear D. There are 12 residues in the CDR3. Looked up from germline, CDR1 is SGHRS and CDR2 is YFSETQ. V was trimmed by 3 bases and J by 6 bases, leaving 9 bases between them.

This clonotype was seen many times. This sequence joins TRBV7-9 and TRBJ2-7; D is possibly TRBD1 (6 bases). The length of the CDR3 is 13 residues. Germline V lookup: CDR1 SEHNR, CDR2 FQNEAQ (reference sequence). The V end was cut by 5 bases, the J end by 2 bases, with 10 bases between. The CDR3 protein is CASSSAGAYEQYF. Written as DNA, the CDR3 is TGTGCCAGCAGCAGCGCAGGGGCCTACGAGCAGTACTTC.

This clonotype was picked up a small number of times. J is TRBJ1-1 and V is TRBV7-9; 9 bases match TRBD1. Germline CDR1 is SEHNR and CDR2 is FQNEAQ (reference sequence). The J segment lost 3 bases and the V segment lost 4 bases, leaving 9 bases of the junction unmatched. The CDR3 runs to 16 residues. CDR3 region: CASSSRDREGDTEAFF. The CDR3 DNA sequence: TGTGCCAGCAGCTCCCGGGACAGGGAAGGGGACACTGAAGCTTTCTTT.

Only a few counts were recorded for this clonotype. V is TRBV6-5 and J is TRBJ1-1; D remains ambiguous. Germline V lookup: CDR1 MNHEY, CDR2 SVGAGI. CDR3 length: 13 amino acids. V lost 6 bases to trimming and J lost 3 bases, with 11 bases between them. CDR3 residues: CASRETLDTEAFF. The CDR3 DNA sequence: TGTGCCAGCAGAGAGACTCTGGACACTGAAGCTTTCTTT.

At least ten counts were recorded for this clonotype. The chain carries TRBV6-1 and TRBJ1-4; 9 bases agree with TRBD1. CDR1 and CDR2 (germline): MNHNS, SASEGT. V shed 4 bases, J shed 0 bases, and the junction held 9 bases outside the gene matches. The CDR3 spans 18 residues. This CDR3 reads CASSARDRDYTTNEKLFF. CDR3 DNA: TGTGCCAGCAGTGCCCGGGACAGGGATTATACAACTAATGAAAAACTGTTTTTT.

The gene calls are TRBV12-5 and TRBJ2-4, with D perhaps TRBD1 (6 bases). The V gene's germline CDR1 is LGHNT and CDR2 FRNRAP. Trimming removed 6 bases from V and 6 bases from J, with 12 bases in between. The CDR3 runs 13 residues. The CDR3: CASGGAAGNIQYF. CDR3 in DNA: TGTGCTAGTGGGGGGGCTGCAGGAAACATTCAGTACTTC.

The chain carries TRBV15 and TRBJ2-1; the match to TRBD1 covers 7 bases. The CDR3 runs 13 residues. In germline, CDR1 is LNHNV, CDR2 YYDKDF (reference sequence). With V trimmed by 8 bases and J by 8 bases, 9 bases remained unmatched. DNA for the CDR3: TGTGCCACCGTCCACAGGGGTCGGGATGAGCAGTTCTTC. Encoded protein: CATVHRGRDEQFF. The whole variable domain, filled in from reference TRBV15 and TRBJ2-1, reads DAMVIQNPRYQVTQFGKPVTLSCSQTLNHNVMYWYQQKSSQAPKLLFHYYDKDFNNEADTPDNFQSRRPNTSFCFLDIRSPGLGDTAMYLCATVHRGRDEQFFGPGTRLTVL.

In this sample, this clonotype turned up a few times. The CDR3 DNA sequence: TGTGCCAGCAGCCAGGGCAGGGGGGCTTTCTTT. Protein: CASSQGRGAFF. The rearrangement links TRBV14 to TRBJ1-1; TRBD1 matches at 7 bases. V gave up 3 bases and J gave up 11 bases; unmatched junction bases: 3. The germline V gene encodes CDR1 SGHDN and CDR2 FVKESK. The CDR3 totals 11 residues.

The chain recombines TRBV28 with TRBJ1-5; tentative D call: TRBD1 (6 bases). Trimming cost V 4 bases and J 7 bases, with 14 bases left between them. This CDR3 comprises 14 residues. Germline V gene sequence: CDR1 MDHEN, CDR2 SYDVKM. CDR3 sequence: CASSSIRGTQPQHF. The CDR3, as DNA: TGTGCCAGCAGTTCAATTAGGGGGACCCAGCCCCAGCATTTT. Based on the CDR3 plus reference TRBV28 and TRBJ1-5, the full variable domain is DVKVTQSSRYLVKRTGEKVFLECVQDMDHENMFWYRQDPGLGLRLIYFSYDVKMKEKGDIPEGYSVSREKKERFSLILESASTNQTSMYLCASSSIRGTQPQHFGDGTRLSIL.

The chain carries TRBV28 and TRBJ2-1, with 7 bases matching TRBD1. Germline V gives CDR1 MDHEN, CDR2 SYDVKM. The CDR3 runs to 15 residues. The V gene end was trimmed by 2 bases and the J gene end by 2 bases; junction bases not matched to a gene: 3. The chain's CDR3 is CASSLGTVAYNEQFF. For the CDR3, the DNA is TGTGCCAGCAGTTTAGGGACAGTGGCCTACAATGAGCAGTTCTTC.

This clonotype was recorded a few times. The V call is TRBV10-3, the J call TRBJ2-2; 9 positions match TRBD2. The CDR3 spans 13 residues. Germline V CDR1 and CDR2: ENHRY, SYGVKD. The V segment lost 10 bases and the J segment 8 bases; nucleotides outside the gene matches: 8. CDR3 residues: CATLAGSGGELFF. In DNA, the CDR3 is TGTGCCACGCTAGCGGGGTCCGGTGGGGAGCTGTTTTTT.

The CDR3 sequence is CASSYTVRDEQFF. In DNA, the CDR3 is TGTGCCAGCAGTTACACGGTTCGGGATGAGCAGTTCTTC. This chain connects TRBV6-5 to TRBJ2-1; D unresolved. CDR1 MNHEY and CDR2 SVGAGI come from the germline V gene. The CDR3 contains 13 residues. Trimming cost V 2 bases and J 8 bases, with 10 bases left between them.

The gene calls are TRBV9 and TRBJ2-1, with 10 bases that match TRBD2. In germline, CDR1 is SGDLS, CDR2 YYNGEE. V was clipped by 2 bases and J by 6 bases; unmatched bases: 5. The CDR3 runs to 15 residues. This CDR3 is CASSVSGGTGNEQFF. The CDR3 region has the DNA TGTGCCAGCAGCGTTAGCGGGGGGACTGGCAATGAGCAGTTCTTC. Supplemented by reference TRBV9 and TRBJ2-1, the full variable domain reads DSGVTQTPKHLITATGQRVTLRCSPRSGDLSVYWYQQSLDQGLQFLIQYYNGEERAKGNILERFSAQQFPDLHSELNLSSLELGDSALYFCASSVSGGTGNEQFFGPGTRLTVL.

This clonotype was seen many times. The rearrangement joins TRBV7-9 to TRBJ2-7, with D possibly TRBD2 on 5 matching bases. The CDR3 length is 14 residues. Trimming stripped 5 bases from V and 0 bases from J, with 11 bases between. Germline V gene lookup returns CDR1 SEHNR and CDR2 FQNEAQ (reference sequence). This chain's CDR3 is CASSAPGNSYEQYV. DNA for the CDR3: TGTGCCAGCAGCGCCCCCGGGAACTCCTACGAGCAGTACGTC.

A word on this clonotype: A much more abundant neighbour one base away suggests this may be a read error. The CDR3 loop is CVSSHPLAYKLGETQYF. The CDR3 DNA reads TGTGTCAGCAGCCACCCTCTAGCGTATAAGCTTGGAGAGACCCAGTACTTC. The genes are TRBV7-2 and TRBJ2-5; weak D call: TRBD2 (6 bases). This CDR3 is 17 amino acids long. CDR1 SGHTA and CDR2 FQGNSA come from the germline V gene.

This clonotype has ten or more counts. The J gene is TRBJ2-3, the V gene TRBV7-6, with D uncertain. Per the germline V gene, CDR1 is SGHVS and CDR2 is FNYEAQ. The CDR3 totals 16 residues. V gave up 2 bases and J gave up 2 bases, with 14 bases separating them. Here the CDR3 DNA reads TGTGCCAGCAGCTTATTAGTGGTCCCCGACACAGATACGCAGTATTTT. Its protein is CASSLLVVPDTDTQYF.

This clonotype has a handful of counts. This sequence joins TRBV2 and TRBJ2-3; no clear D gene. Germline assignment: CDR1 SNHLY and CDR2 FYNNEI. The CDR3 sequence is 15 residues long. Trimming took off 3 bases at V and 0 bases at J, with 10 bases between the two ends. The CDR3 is CASSERHRSTDTQYF. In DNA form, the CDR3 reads TGTGCCAGCAGTGAGCGTCACCGTAGCACAGATACGCAGTATTTT. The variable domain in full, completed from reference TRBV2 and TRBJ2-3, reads EPEVTQTPSHQVTQMGQEVILRCVPISNHLYFYWYRQILGQKVEFLVSFYNNEISEKSEIFDDQFSVERPDGSNFTLKIRSTKLEDSAMYFCASSERHRSTDTQYFGPGTRLTVL.

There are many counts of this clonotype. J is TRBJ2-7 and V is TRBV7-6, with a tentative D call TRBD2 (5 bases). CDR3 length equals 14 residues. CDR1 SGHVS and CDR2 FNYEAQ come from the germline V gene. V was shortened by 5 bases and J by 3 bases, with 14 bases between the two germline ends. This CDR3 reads CASSPTGNRYEQYF. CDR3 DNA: TGTGCCAGCAGCCCCACGGGAAATCGCTACGAGCAGTACTTC.

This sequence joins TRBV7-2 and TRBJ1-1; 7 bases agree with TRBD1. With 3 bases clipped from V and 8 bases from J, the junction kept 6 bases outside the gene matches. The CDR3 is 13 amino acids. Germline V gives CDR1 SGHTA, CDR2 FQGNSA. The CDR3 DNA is TGTGCCAGCAGCTTTTATTCGGGACAGGAAGCTTTCTTT. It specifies CASSFYSGQEAFF.

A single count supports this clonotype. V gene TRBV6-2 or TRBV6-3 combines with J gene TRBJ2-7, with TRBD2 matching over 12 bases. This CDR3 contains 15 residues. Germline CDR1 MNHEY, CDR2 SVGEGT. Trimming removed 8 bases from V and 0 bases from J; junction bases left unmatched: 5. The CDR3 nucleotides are TGTGCCAGCCTCAGACTAGCGGGGGCCTCCTACGAGCAGTACTTC. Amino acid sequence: CASLRLAGASYEQYF.